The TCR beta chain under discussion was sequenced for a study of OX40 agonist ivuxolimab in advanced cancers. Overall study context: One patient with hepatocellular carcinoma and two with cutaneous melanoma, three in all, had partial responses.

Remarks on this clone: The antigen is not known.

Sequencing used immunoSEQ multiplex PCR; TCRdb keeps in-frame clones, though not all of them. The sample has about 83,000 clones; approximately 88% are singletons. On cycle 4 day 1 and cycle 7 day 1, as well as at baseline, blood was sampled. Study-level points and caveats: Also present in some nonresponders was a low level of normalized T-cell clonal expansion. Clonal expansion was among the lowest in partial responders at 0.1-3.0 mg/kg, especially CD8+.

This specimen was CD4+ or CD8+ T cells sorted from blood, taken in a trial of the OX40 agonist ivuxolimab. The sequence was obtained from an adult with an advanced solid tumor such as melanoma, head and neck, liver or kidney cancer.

DNA of the CDR3: TGTGCCAGCAGCTCTGGGCAGGTTAAAGAGACCCAGTACTTC. This sequence encodes CASSSGQVKETQYF. The chain couples TRBV7-8 to TRBJ2-5; D gene uncertain. Trimming left V 4 bases short and J 3 bases short, with 12 bases between. CDR1 and CDR2 (germline): SGHVS, FQNEAQ. The length of the CDR3 is 14 residues.